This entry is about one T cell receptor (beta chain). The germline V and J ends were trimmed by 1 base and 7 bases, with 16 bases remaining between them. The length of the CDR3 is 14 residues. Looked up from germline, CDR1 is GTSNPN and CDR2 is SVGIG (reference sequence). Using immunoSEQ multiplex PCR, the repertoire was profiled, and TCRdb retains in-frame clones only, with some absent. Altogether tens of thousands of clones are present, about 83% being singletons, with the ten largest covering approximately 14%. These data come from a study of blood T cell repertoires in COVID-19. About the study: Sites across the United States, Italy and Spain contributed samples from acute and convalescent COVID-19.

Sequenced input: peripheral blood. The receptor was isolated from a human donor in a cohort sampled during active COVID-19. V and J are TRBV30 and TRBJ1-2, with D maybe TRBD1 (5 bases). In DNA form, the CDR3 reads TGTGCCTGGAGTGAAGGGGTTCGTTCGGGTGGCTACACCTTC. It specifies CAWSEGVRSGGYTF.